The clone carrying this T cell receptor (beta chain) was found once. As yet, its antigen is unknown. The data were obtained in a study of long-term antiretroviral therapy in people with HIV. Looking at the study overall: Some samples came about a decade before the 2015 immediate-ART recommendation, and these were the earliest. Findings and caveats of the study: HIV repertoire CDR3 lengths ranged less widely than those of controls.

Investigators performed immunoSEQ version v3.0 at survey level. TCRdb keeps only in-frame clones here, not all; method: immunoSEQ multiplex PCR. The sample has around 21,000 clones, around 81% seen once; the top ten hold roughly an eighth. One or more pre-ART and two or more post-ART PBMC samples were available from each donor. Germline lookup yields CDR1 SNHLY and CDR2 FYNNEI. The CDR3 loop spans 15 amino acids. V lost 4 bases, J lost 4 bases, and 6 bases stayed unmatched. The chain recombines TRBV2 with TRBJ1-4, with 7 bases that match TRBD1. Sequencing was performed on unsorted PBMCs, taken 0.1 years before starting antiretroviral therapy. The TCR originated in a man in his forties with HIV. The CDR3 DNA reads TGTGCCAGCAGTGGACAGGGAATCGGTAATGAAAAACTGTTTTTT. This translates into CASSGQGIGNEKLFF.